The 9 T cell receptor beta chains reported below all come from one sample, sequenced in a study of blood T cell repertoires in COVID-19. Only in-frame clones appear in the TCRdb table, and some are missing; sequencing was by immunoSEQ multiplex PCR. The table includes roughly 200,000 clones, about 83% detected once. Sequencing was performed on peripheral blood. The receptors were sampled from a man aged 35 to 55 with active or convalescent COVID-19.

The J gene is TRBJ1-2, the V gene TRBV18; D not resolved. CDR3 length: 15 residues. Per germline, CDR1 KGHSH and CDR2 LQKENI. Trimming removed 2 bases from V and 6 bases from J, with 16 bases in between. CDR3 amino acids: CASSPGGGSEDGYTF. For the CDR3, the DNA is TGTGCCAGCTCACCAGGTGGCGGTTCAGAGGATGGCTACACCTTC.

This clone occurred a few times. The rearrangement uses TRBV4-3 and TRBJ2-3; a weak D match, TRBD2 (5 bases). V was pared by 2 bases and J by 4 bases, with 16 bases between. This CDR3 has 16 amino acids. The germline CDR1 and CDR2 sequences are LGHNA and YSLEER. CDR3 bases: TGCGCCAGCAGCCAAATTGGTCTAGCCTTTCCAGATACGCAGTATTTT. It encodes CASSQIGLAFPDTQYF.

The chain is built from TRBV18 and TRBJ2-2; the D gene is possibly TRBD2 (6 bases). V lost 6 bases, J lost 6 bases, and 14 bases lay in between. CDR1 is KGHSH, CDR2 LQKENI, per germline. This CDR3 has 14 amino acids. CDR3 sequence reads: CASSGDSPPGELFF. DNA of the CDR3: TGTGCCAGCTCGGGGGACTCACCCCCCGGGGAGCTGTTTTTT.

The chain employs TRBV12-3 or TRBV12-4 and TRBJ2-2; 8 bases align to TRBD2. The V segment lost 5 bases and the J segment 6 bases; nucleotides outside the gene matches: 2. This CDR3 contains 13 residues. The CDR3 coding sequence is TGTGCCAGCAGTAACGGGAGGGCCGGGGAGCTGTTTTTT. Protein product: CASSNGRAGELFF.

This sequence joins TRBV29-1 and TRBJ2-7; TRBD1 aligns across 7 bases. V dropped 5 bases and J dropped 6; count of bases not matched to a gene: 7. CDR1 and CDR2 (germline): SQVTM, ANQGSEA. The length of the CDR3 is 12 residues. The CDR3 spells CSVLTGIGEQYF. CDR3 nucleotides: TGCAGCGTTTTGACAGGGATCGGCGAGCAGTACTTC.

This clone was counted a single time. This chain uses TRBV6-5 with TRBJ1-2; maybe TRBD1 (6 bases). The CDR3 has 15 amino acids. The V gene lost 1 base and the J gene lost 0 bases, with 9 bases spanning the gap. The germline V gene has CDR1 MNHEY and CDR2 SVGAGI. The CDR3 nucleotides read TGTGCCAGCAGTTACTTGTCAGGGGCTAACTATGGCTACACCTTC. It yields the protein CASSYLSGANYGYTF.

The V call is TRBV6-5, the J call TRBJ1-2; 7 bases are shared with TRBD1. CDR1 and CDR2 from the germline V gene are MNHEY and SVGAGI. The CDR3 extends over 15 amino acids. Unmatched junction bases numbered 15, after V lost 10 bases and J lost 4 bases. CDR3 loop: CATSRQGGFGYGYTF. The CDR3 nucleotides read TGTGCCACTTCGAGACAGGGAGGTTTTGGCTATGGCTACACCTTC.

The chain recombines TRBV6-1 with TRBJ1-5; 7 bases fit TRBD1. V gave up 1 base and J gave up 6 bases; unmatched junction bases: 6. The germline CDR1 and CDR2 sequences are MNHNS and SASEGT. The CDR3 totals 15 residues. CDR3 nucleotide sequence: TGTGCCAGCAGTGAAGTCGAAGGGGGCAGTCAGCCCCAGCATTTT. This gives the protein CASSEVEGGSQPQHF.

The gene calls are TRBV2 and TRBJ2-5; 10 bases align to TRBD1. Germline CDR1 and CDR2: SNHLY and FYNNEI. CDR3 length: 16 amino acids. V dropped 6 bases and J dropped 3; count of bases not matched to a gene: 10. The CDR3 nucleotides read TGTGCCAGCAGCCCTAGGACAGGGGGACGGGAAGAGACCCAGTACTTC. This gives the protein CASSPRTGGREETQYF.